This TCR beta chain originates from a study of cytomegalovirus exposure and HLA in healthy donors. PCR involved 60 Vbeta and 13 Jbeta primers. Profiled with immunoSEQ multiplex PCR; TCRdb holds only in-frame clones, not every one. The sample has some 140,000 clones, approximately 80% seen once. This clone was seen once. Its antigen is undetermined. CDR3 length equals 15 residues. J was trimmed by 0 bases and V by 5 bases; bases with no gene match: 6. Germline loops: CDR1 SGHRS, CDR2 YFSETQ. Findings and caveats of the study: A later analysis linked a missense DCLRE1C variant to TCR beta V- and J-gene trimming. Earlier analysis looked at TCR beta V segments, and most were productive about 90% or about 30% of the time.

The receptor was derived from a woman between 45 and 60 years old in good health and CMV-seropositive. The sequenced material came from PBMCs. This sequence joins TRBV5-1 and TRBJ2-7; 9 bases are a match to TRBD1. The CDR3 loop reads CASSHDRGISYEQYF. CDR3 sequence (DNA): TGCGCCAGCAGTCACGACAGGGGGATCTCCTACGAGCAGTACTTC. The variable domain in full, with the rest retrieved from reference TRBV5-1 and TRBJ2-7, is KAGVTQTPRYLIKTRGQQVTLSCSPISGHRSVSWYQQTPGQGLQFLFEYFSETQRNKGNFPGRFSGRQFSNSRSEMNVSTLELGDSALYLCASSHDRGISYEQYFGPGTRLTVT.